This T cell receptor (beta chain) was sequenced in a study of cytomegalovirus exposure and HLA in healthy donors. Regarding the study as a whole: Later analysis identified several of the most significant clusters that appeared linked to common viral pathogens.

Researchers ran the PCR with 60 Vbeta and 13 Jbeta primers. Assay: immunoSEQ multiplex PCR; the TCRdb copy retains only in-frame clones and omits some. The sample carries around 93,000 clones, 80% to 90% recorded once. With respect to this clone: Its specificity is unknown.

The receptor comes from a man aged 30-40 years in good health and CMV-seropositive. The sequencing input was PBMCs.

In DNA form, the CDR3 reads TGTGCCAGCAGAGAGGTGCAGATAGGCAATCAGCCCCAGCATTTT. This codes for CASREVQIGNQPQHF. The chain links TRBV6-5 to TRBJ1-5; no definite D call. The V and J ends lost 6 bases and 2 bases respectively, with 14 bases between them. The CDR3 spans 15 residues. Germline values: CDR1 MNHEY, CDR2 SVGAGI.